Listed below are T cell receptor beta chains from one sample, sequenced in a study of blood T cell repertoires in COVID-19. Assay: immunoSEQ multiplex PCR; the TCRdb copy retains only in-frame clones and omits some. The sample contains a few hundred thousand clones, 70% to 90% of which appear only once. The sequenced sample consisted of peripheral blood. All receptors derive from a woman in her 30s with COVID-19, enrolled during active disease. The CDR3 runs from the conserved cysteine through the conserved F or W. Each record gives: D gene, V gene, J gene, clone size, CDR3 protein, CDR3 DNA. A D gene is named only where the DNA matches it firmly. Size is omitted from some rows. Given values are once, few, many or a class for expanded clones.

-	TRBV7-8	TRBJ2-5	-	CASSLQRVTQETQYF	TGTGCCAGCAGCTTACAGCGGGTTACCCAAGAGACCCAGTACTTC
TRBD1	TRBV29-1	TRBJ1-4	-	CSVARRDRGEKLFF	TGCAGCGTTGCCCGCCGGGACAGGGGAGAAAAACTGTTTTTT
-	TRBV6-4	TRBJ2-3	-	CASSENREFTDTQYF	TGTGCCAGCAGTGAGAACCGGGAATTCACAGATACGCAGTATTTT
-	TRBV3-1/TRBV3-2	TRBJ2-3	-	CASSQDPGSADTQYF	TGTGCCAGCAGCCAAGATCCGGGTAGCGCAGATACGCAGTATTTT
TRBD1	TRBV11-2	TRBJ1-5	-	CASSLGRQGYQPQHF	TGTGCCAGCAGCTTGGGGCGACAGGGATATCAGCCCCAGCATTTT
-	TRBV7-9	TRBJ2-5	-	CASSLETGETQYF	TGTGCCAGCAGCTTAGAAACGGGAGAGACCCAGTACTTC
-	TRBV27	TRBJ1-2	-	CASSLGPGGSYGYTF	TGTGCCAGCAGTTTAGGACCGGGAGGGAGCTATGGCTACACCTTC
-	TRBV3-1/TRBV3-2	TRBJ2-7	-	CASSPRLASSYEQYF	TGTGCCAGCAGCCCCCGCCTAGCGAGCTCCTACGAGCAGTACTTC
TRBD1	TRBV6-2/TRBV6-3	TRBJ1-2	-	CASSSRQGAGYTF	TGTGCCAGCAGTTCCCGACAGGGGGCCGGCTACACCTTC
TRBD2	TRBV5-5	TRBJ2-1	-	CASSSLGGGAYNEQFF	TGTGCCAGCAGCTCCCTCGGCGGGGGGGCCTACAATGAGCAGTTCTTC
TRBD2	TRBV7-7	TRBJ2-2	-	CASRKALAGLAVGELFF	TGTGCTAGCAGAAAAGCCCTAGCGGGGCTGGCGGTCGGGGAGCTGTTTTTT
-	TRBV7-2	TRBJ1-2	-	CASSSSRTVLKGGYTF	TGTGCCAGCAGCTCGTCGAGGACGGTTTTAAAGGGGGGCTACACCTTC
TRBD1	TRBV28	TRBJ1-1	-	CASRWGQAYTEAFF	TGTGCCAGCCGCTGGGGACAGGCGTACACTGAAGCTTTCTTT
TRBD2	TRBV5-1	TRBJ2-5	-	CASSLEIGGAQETQYF	TGCGCCAGCAGCTTGGAAATCGGGGGGGCCCAAGAGACCCAGTACTTC
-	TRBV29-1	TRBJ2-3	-	CSVAGGSTDTQYF	TGCAGCGTTGCTGGGGGGAGCACAGATACGCAGTATTTT
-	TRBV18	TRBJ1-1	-	CASSPLGSRGTEAFF	TGTGCCAGCTCACCGTTGGGAAGCAGGGGCACTGAAGCTTTCTTT
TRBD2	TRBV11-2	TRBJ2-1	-	CASRGPSGYNEQFF	TGTGCCTCAAGGGGCCCTAGCGGTTACAATGAGCAGTTCTTC
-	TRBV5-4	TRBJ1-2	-	CASSSITGYGYTF	TGTGCCAGCAGCTCTATCACAGGGTATGGCTACACCTTC
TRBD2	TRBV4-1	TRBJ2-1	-	CASSLGASLAGVDEQFF	TGCGCCAGCAGCCTCGGAGCGAGTCTAGCGGGAGTAGATGAGCAGTTCTTC
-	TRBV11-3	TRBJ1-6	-	CASSLMGLNSPLHF	TGTGCCAGCAGCTTAATGGGCCTCAATTCACCCCTCCACTTT
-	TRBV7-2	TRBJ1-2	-	CASSLEGSRGYTF	TGTGCCAGCAGCTTAGAAGGGAGTCGCGGCTACACCTTC
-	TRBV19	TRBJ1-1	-	CASSIVKGGTEAFF	TGTGCCAGTAGTATAGTAAAGGGGGGGACTGAAGCTTTCTTT
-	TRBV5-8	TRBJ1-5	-	CASTLLGGGIDQPQHF	TGTGCCAGCACTCTACTTGGTGGGGGGATCGATCAGCCCCAGCATTTT
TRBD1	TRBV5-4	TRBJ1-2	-	CASRTGEQDGYTF	TGTGCCAGCAGGACAGGGGAGCAAGATGGCTACACCTTC
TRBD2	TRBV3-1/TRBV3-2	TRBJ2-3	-	CASSQDLRLAGAPVCTDTQYF	TGTGCCAGCAGCCAAGATCTCCGACTAGCGGGAGCCCCCGTTTGCACAGATACGCAGTATTTT
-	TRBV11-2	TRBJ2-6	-	CASRISGANVLTF	TGTGCCAGCAGGATTAGTGGGGCCAACGTCCTGACTTTC
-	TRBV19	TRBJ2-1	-	CASTQGHTSSYNEQFF	TGTGCCTCGACTCAAGGTCATACCAGCTCCTACAATGAGCAGTTCTTC
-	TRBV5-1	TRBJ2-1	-	CASSSSGTTNSYNEQFF	TGCGCCAGCAGCTCCTCCGGGACAACCAACTCCTACAATGAGCAGTTCTTC
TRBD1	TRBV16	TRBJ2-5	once	CASSQPGQGMRTQYF	TGTGCCAGCAGCCAACCGGGACAGGGGATGAGGACCCAGTACTTC
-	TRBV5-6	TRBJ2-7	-	CASSSRGGLNPTYEQYF	TGTGCCAGCAGCAGTAGAGGGGGATTAAATCCAACCTACGAGCAGTACTTC
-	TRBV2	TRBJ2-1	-	CASSVPLRDKFTNEQFF	TGTGCCAGCAGTGTACCGTTACGGGATAAATTTACTAATGAGCAGTTCTTC
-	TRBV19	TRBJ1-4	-	CASKSNYRTEKLFF	TGTGCCAGTAAATCGAATTACAGGACTGAAAAACTGTTTTTT
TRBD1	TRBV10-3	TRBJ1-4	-	CAISESPGQGNEKLFF	TGTGCCATCAGTGAGTCCCCTGGACAGGGGAATGAAAAACTGTTTTTT
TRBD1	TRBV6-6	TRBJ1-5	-	CASSQGGTVNQPQHF	TGTGCCAGCAGCCAGGGGGGTACTGTCAATCAGCCCCAGCATTTT
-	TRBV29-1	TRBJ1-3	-	CSVAASSGNTIYF	TGCAGCGTTGCTGCCAGCTCTGGAAACACCATATATTTT
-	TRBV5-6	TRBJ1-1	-	CASSPLIWSGTEAFF	TGTGCCAGCAGCCCTTTAATTTGGTCAGGGACTGAAGCTTTCTTT
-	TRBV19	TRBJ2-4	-	CASTLQAQHSKTAKNIQYF	TGTGCCAGTACCTTACAAGCGCAGCACTCAAAAACAGCCAAAAACATTCAGTACTTC
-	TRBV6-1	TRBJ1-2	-	CATYPRNVMNYGYTF	TGTGCCACCTACCCACGTAACGTGATGAACTATGGCTACACCTTC
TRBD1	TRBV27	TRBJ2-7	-	CASSFRRWDRPDEQYF	TGTGCCAGCAGTTTCAGGCGGTGGGACAGGCCAGACGAGCAGTACTTC
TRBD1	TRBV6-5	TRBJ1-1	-	CASSYLRGEAFF	TGTGCCAGCAGTTATCTCAGGGGGGAGGCTTTCTTT
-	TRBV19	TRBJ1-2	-	CASSIEGRYGYTF	TGTGCCAGTAGTATTGAGGGCCGCTATGGCTACACCTTC
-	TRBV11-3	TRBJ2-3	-	CASSLTDTQYF	TGTGCCAGCAGCCTTACAGATACGCAGTATTTT
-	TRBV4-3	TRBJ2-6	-	CASSQDVAVAGANVLTF	TGCGCCAGCAGCCAAGATGTAGCGGTTGCTGGGGCCAACGTCCTGACTTTC
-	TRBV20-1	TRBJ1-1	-	CSASSDDSLNTEAFF	TGCAGTGCTAGTTCTGACGACAGCCTAAACACTGAAGCTTTCTTT
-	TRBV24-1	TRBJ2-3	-	CATSDTGIYDTDTQYF	TGTGCCACCAGTGACACGGGAATCTACGACACAGATACGCAGTATTTT
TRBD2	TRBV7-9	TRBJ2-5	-	CASSLLAGGMGETQYF	TGTGCCAGCAGCTTACTAGCGGGAGGAATGGGAGAGACCCAGTACTTC
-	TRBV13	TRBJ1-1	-	CASSVHRYTEAFF	TGTGCCAGCAGCGTCCACAGATACACTGAAGCTTTCTTT